This T cell receptor beta chain was sequenced in a study of Ad26.COV2.S vaccination and SARS-CoV-2 variants. This clone came up a few times. V shed 5 bases, J shed 7 bases, and the junction held 9 bases outside the gene matches. The CDR3 length is 14 residues. From germline, CDR1 is SGHDN and CDR2 FVKESK. Generated by immunoSEQ multiplex PCR, the TCRdb table keeps only in-frame clones and is missing some. This table holds approximately 340,000 clones, around 90% found once. This receptor was taken from a human donor who had recovered from COVID-19. This chain joins TRBV14 and TRBJ1-2, with 8 bases lining up with TRBD1. The sample in question was peripheral blood, obtained after recovery from COVID-19. The CDR3 region is CASSVMTGDAGYTF. CDR3 nucleotide sequence: TGTGCCAGCAGCGTTATGACAGGGGACGCTGGCTACACCTTC.